A single sample gave rise to the 20 T cell receptor beta chains below, sequenced in a study of healthy donors' naive CD4 and CD8 T cells. A linear amplification protocol produced the TCR libraries from about 510 ng of total RNA. MiXCR was run by TCRdb on the reads, yielding one entry per CDR3 protein. Among about 180,000 distinct CDR3 sequences listed, 65% to 80% were seen once. Sequencing was carried out using naive CD4+ and CD8+ T cells sorted from blood, pooled from several donors. Receptor source: a pool of human donors in good health; the sample pools cells from several healthy donors.

The genes are TRBV20-1 and TRBJ2-1, with 8 bases matching TRBD2. From germline, CDR1 is DFQATT and CDR2 SNEGSKA (reference sequence). This CDR3 comprises 17 residues. V shed 2 bases, J shed 4 bases, and the junction held 13 bases outside the gene matches. The CDR3 DNA is TGCAGTGCTAGACGGACCCTCACTAGCGGACTGTACAATGAGCAGTTCTTC. Its translation is CSARRTLTSGLYNEQFF.

The genes are TRBV3-1 and TRBJ2-7, with D perhaps assigned TRBD1 or TRBD2 (5 bases each). V was clipped by 3 bases and J by 4 bases, with 13 bases between them. The germline gives CDR1 LGHDT, CDR2 YNNKEL (reference sequence). CDR3 length: 14 residues. CDR3 loop: CASSQRGLLYEQYF. The CDR3 DNA follows: TGTGCCAGCAGCCAGAGGGGCCTATTATACGAGCAGTACTTC.

The chain links TRBV6-5 to TRBJ2-1; D unresolved. The germline CDR1 and CDR2 sequences are MNHEY and SVGAGI. This CDR3 has 13 amino acids. V lost 0 bases, J lost 10 bases, and 10 bases lay in between. The CDR3 DNA follows: TGTGCCAGCAGTTACTCGATTTGGTGGGAGCAGTTCTTC. This gives the protein CASSYSIWWEQFF.

The V call is TRBV29-1, the J call TRBJ2-7; possibly TRBD1 for D (6 bases). V shed 7 bases and J shed 4 bases, with 14 bases lying between them. The CDR3 runs to 12 residues. Germline V gene lookup returns CDR1 SQVTM and CDR2 ANQGSEA. The CDR3 loop is CSARTDPYEQYF. The CDR3 nucleotides read TGCAGCGCTAGGACAGATCCTTACGAGCAGTACTTC.

This clonotype appeared once. V gene TRBV19 combines with J gene TRBJ1-1; no firm D call. This CDR3 spans 15 amino acids. V was pared by 1 base and J by 1 base, with 10 bases between. CDR1 and CDR2 from the germline V gene are LNHDA and SQIVND (reference sequence). In DNA form, the CDR3 reads TGTGCCAGTAGTATAGTAGGCAGGACGAACACTGAAGCTTTCTTT. Its protein is CASSIVGRTNTEAFF.

The chain uses TRBV6-1 and TRBJ2-1; D uncertain. The germline V gene has CDR1 MNHNS and CDR2 SASEGT. Trimming took off 1 base at V and 14 bases at J, with 12 bases between the two ends. The length of the CDR3 is 12 residues. As DNA, the CDR3 is TGTGCCAGCAGTGAAGGGTGGGTCCCGAAGTTCTTC. Translating it yields CASSEGWVPKFF.

The chain joins TRBV5-6 to TRBJ2-7; a possible D gene is TRBD1 (6 bases). Germline V gene data show CDR1 as SGHDT and CDR2 as YYEEEE. The length of the CDR3 is 13 residues. The V end lost 5 bases, the J end lost 0 bases, and 9 bases lay between the germline ends. This CDR3 is CASRRQDSYEQYF. Here the CDR3 DNA reads TGTGCCAGCAGGAGACAGGACTCCTACGAGCAGTACTTC.

This clonotype has a single count. The CDR3 nucleotides are TGTGCCAGCAGCTTGCGAGTATCCAGGACCGAAACTTCCTACGAGCAGTACTTC. Protein sequence: CASSLRVSRTETSYEQYF. The chain combines TRBV5-6 with TRBJ2-7; no clear D gene. Germline CDR1 SGHDT, CDR2 YYEEEE. CDR3 length: 18 residues. V lost 1 base, J lost 1 base, and 21 bases lay in between.

The chain employs TRBV6-5 and TRBJ1-1; D is undetermined. Germline CDR1 MNHEY, CDR2 SVGAGI. The CDR3 spans 13 residues. Trimming left V 4 bases short and J 1 base short, with 7 bases between. CDR3 DNA: TGTGCCAGCAGTTCGGAGGGGAACACTGAAGCTTTCTTT. This sequence encodes CASSSEGNTEAFF.

DNA for the CDR3: TGTGCCAGCAGACCTGACAGGGGTCCAGCGCAGCCCCAGCATTTT. This translates into CASRPDRGPAQPQHF. The chain combines TRBV6-5 with TRBJ1-5; 8 bases line up with TRBD1. Germline CDR1 and CDR2: MNHEY and SVGAGI. The CDR3 is made up of 15 amino acids. V lost 6 bases, J lost 7 bases, and 11 bases stayed unmatched.

The genes are TRBV29-1 and TRBJ2-5; the D is unclear. CDR1 is SQVTM and CDR2 is ANQGSEA in the germline V gene. V was shortened by 1 base and J by 5 bases, with 2 bases between the two germline ends. The length of the CDR3 is 10 residues. CDR3 sequence: CSVEVETQYF. As DNA, the CDR3 is TGCAGCGTTGAAGTTGAGACCCAGTACTTC.

The V and J genes are TRBV19 and TRBJ2-5; no clear D. CDR3 length equals 15 residues. CDR1 and CDR2 (germline): LNHDA, SQIVND (reference sequence). The V gene lost 0 bases and the J gene lost 3 bases, with 11 bases spanning the gap. The CDR3 sequence: CASSIDSLRKETQYF. In DNA, the CDR3 is TGTGCCAGTAGTATAGACAGCCTTCGGAAAGAGACCCAGTACTTC.

This rearrangement joins TRBV19 to TRBJ2-1; 7 bases fit TRBD2. Per germline, CDR1 LNHDA and CDR2 SQIVND (reference sequence). This CDR3 has 16 residues. J was trimmed by 10 bases and V by 5 bases; bases with no gene match: 17. The CDR3 is CASSLIRLAELEEQFF. As DNA, the CDR3 is TGTGCCAGTAGTCTTATACGACTAGCCGAACTCGAAGAGCAGTTCTTC.

The J gene is TRBJ2-7, the V gene TRBV29-1, with 7 bases matching TRBD1. Germline assignment: CDR1 SQVTM and CDR2 ANQGSEA. Losses at the gene ends were 7 bases for V and 5 bases for J; bases not matched to a gene: 8. The CDR3 sequence is 12 residues long. CDR3 amino acids: CSGTGPMDEQYF. The CDR3, as DNA: TGCAGCGGGACAGGACCGATGGACGAGCAGTACTTC.

This chain uses TRBV5-4 with TRBJ2-7; TRBD1 agrees at 8 bases. Germline V gene lookup returns CDR1 SGHNT and CDR2 YYREEE (reference sequence). This CDR3 is 15 amino acids long. Trimming at V came to 2 bases and at J to 4 bases, leaving 8 bases not matched to a gene. CDR3 region: CASSLKDRVFYEQYF. As DNA, the CDR3 is TGTGCCAGCAGCTTAAAGGACAGGGTGTTTTACGAGCAGTACTTC.

This clonotype occurred a few times. The rearrangement joins TRBV6-1 to TRBJ2-7; 11 bases are a match to TRBD1. V shed 3 bases and J 1 base; nucleotides not matched to a gene: 2. Germline V gene sequence: CDR1 MNHNS, CDR2 SASEGT. The CDR3 length is 15 residues. CDR3 nucleotide sequence: TGTGCCAGCAGTGAGTGGGACAGGGGGTCCTACGAGCAGTACTTC. This translates into CASSEWDRGSYEQYF.

The CDR3 is CSVDSGGGLYNEQFF. The CDR3 nucleotides read TGCAGCGTTGACTCTGGCGGGGGTCTCTACAATGAGCAGTTCTTC. This chain joins TRBV29-1 and TRBJ2-1; 7 nucleotides match TRBD2. CDR1 is SQVTM, CDR2 ANQGSEA, per germline. V lost 3 bases to trimming and J lost 3 bases; unmatched junction nucleotides: 8. This CDR3 comprises 15 residues.

This clonotype was detected only once. J is TRBJ1-2 and V is TRBV12-3 or TRBV12-4, with D possibly matching TRBD1 (5 bases). The CDR3 contains 14 residues. The V and J ends lost 6 bases and 8 bases respectively, with 19 bases between them. The CDR3 DNA reads TGTGCCAGCAGGCGTCCAGGGACCCTGGAAGGCTACACCTTC. Amino acids: CASRRPGTLEGYTF.

The gene calls are TRBV5-6 and TRBJ1-1, with D unresolved. CDR3 length: 14 residues. V shed 0 bases and J shed 1 base, with 7 bases lying between them. Per the germline V gene, CDR1 is SGHDT and CDR2 is YYEEEE. The CDR3 region has the DNA TGTGCCAGCAGCTTGGGGGCTGCGAACACTGAAGCTTTCTTT. It yields the protein CASSLGAANTEAFF.

The CDR3 nucleotides are TGTGCCATCAGTGAAACCGATGCTAGCCCTGTAGATACGCAGTATTTT. It translates to CAISETDASPVDTQYF. The chain joins TRBV10-3 to TRBJ2-3; a possible D gene is TRBD2 (5 bases). Germline assignment: CDR1 ENHRY and CDR2 SYGVKD. V was shortened by 3 bases and J by 5 bases, with 18 bases between the two germline ends. There are 16 residues in the CDR3.